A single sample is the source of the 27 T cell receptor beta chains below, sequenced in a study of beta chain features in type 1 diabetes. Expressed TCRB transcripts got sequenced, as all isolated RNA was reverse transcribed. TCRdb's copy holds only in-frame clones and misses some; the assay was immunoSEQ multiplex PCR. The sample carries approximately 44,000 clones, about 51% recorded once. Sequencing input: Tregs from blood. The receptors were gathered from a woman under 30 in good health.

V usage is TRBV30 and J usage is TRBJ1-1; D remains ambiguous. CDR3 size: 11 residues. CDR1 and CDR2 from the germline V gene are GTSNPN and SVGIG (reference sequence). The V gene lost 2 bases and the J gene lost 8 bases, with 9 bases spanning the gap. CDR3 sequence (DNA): TGTGCCTGGAGTAAGATACAGGAAGCTTTCTTT. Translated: CAWSKIQEAFF.

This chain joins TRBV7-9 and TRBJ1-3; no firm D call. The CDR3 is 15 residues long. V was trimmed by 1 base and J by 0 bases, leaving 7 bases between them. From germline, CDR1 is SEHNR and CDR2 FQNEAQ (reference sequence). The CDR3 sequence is CASSLGGSSGNTIYF. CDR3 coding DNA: TGTGCCAGCAGCTTAGGAGGCAGCTCTGGAAACACCATATATTTT.

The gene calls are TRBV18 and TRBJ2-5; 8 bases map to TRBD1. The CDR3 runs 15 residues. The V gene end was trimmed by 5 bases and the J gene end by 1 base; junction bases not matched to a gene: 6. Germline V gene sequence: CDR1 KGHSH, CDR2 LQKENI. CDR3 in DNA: TGTGCCAGCTCAACTCAGACAGGGGCCCAAGAGACCCAGTACTTC. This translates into CASSTQTGAQETQYF. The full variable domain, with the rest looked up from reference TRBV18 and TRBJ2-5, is NAGVMQNPRHLVRRRGQEARLRCSPMKGHSHVYWYRQLPEEGLKFMVYLQKENIIDESGMPKERFSAEFPKEGPSILRIQQVVRGDSAAYFCASSTQTGAQETQYFGPGTRLLVL.

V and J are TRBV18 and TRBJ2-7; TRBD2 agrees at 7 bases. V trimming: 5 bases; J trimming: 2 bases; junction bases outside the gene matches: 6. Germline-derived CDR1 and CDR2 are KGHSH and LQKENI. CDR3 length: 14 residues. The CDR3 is CASSESSGAYEQYF. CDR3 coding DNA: TGTGCCAGCTCAGAATCTAGCGGTGCCTACGAGCAGTACTTC.

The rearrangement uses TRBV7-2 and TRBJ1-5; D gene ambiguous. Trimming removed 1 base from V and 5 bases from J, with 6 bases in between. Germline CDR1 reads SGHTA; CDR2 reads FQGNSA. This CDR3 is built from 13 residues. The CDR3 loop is CASSLGSYQPQHF. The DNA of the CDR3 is TGTGCCAGCAGCTTAGGTAGTTATCAGCCCCAGCATTTT.

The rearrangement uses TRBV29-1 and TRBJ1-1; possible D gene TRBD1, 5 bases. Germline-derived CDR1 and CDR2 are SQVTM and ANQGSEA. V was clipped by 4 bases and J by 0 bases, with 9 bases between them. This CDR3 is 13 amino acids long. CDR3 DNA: TGCAGCGTTGTACGGGGGATGAACACTGAAGCTTTCTTT. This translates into CSVVRGMNTEAFF.

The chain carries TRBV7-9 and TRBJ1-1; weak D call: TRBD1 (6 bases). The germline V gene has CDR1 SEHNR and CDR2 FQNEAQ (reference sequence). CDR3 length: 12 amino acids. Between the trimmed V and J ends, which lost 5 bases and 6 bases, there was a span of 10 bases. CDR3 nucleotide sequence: TGTGCCAGCAGCCTTACAGGGTCTGAAGCTTTCTTT. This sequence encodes CASSLTGSEAFF.

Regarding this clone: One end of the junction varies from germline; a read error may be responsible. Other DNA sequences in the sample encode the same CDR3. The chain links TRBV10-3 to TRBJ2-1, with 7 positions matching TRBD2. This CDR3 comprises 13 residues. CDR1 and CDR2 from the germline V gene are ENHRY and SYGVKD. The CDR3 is CAISARENDEQFF. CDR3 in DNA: TGTGCCATCAGTGCGCGGGAGAATGATGAACAGTTCTTC.

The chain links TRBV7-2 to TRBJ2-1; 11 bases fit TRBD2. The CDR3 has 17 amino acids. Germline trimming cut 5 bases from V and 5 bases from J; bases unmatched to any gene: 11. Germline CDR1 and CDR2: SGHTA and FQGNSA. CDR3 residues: CASSQPYRTSGHNEQFF. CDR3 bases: TGTGCCAGCAGCCAACCTTATAGGACTAGCGGGCACAATGAGCAGTTCTTC.

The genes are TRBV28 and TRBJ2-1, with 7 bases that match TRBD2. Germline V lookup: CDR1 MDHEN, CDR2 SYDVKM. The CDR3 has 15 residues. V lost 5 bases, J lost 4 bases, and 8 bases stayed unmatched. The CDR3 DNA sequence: TGTGCCAGCAGTGGAACTAGCGCCTTATACAATGAGCAGTTCTTC. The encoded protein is CASSGTSALYNEQFF.

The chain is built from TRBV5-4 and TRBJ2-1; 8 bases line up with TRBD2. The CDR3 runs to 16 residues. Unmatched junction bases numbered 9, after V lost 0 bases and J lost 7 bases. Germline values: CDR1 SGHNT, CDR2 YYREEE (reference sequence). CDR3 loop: CASSLGSGSIGNEQFF. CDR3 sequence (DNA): TGTGCCAGCAGCTTGGGCAGCGGGAGTATAGGTAATGAGCAGTTCTTC.

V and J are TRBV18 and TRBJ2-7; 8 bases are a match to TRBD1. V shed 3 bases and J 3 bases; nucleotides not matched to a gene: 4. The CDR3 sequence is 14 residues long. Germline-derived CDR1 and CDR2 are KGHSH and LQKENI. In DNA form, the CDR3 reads TGTGCCAGCTCACCTGGACAGGGTATCTACGAGCAGTACTTC. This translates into CASSPGQGIYEQYF.

The CDR3 nucleotides are TGTGCCAGCAGAGGAAGGGGGCCGGGCGGGGAGCTGTTTTTT. The encoded protein is CASRGRGPGGELFF. This chain links TRBV6-1 with TRBJ2-2; 7 nucleotides match TRBD1. Losses at the gene ends were 6 bases for V and 7 bases for J; bases not matched to a gene: 8. The length of the CDR3 is 14 residues. From germline, CDR1 is MNHNS and CDR2 SASEGT.

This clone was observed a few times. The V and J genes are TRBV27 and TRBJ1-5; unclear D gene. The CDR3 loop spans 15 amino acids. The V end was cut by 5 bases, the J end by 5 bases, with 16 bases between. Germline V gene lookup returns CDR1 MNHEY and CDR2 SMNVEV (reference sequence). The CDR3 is CASSVDGLGYQPQHF. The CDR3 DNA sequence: TGTGCCAGCAGTGTTGACGGCCTAGGTTATCAGCCCCAGCATTTT.

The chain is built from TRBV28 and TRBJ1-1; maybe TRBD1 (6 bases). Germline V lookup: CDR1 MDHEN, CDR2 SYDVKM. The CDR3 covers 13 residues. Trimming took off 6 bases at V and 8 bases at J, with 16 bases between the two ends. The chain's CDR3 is CASRDSAGAEAFF. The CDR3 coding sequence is TGTGCCAGCAGAGACTCTGCAGGGGCGGAAGCTTTCTTT.

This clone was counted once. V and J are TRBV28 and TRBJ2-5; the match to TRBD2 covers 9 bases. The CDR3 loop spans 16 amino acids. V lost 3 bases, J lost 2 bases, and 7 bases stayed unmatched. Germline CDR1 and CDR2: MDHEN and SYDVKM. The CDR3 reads CASSLASGASQETQYF. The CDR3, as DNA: TGTGCCAGCAGTTTGGCTAGCGGGGCCTCACAAGAGACCCAGTACTTC.

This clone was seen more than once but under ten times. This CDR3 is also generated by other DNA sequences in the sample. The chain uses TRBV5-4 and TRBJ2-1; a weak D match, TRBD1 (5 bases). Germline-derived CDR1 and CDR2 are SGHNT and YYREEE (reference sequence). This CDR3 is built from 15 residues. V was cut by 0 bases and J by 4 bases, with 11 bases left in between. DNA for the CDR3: TGTGCCAGCAGCTTGGGTCAGGGTTTATACAATGAGCAGTTCTTC. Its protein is CASSLGQGLYNEQFF.

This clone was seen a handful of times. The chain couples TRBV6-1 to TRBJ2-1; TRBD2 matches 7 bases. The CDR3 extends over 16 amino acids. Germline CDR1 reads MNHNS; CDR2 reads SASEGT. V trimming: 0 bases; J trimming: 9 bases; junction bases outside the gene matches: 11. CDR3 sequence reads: CASSEATSSTGSEQFF. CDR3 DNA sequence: TGTGCCAGCAGTGAAGCGACTAGCTCAACAGGTAGTGAGCAGTTCTTC.

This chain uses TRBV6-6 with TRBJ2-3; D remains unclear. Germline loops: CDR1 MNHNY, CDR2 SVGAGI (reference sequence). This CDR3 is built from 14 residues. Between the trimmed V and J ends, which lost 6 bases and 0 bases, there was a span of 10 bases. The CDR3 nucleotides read TGTGCCAGCAGCTTGAGGTATAGCACAGATACGCAGTATTTT. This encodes CASSLRYSTDTQYF.

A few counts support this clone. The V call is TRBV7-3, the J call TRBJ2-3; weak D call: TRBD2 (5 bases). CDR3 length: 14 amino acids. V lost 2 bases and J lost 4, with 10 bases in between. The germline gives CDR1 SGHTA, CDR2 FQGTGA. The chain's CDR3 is CASSLAGGADTQYF. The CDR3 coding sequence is TGTGCCAGCAGCTTAGCGGGCGGTGCAGATACGCAGTATTTT.

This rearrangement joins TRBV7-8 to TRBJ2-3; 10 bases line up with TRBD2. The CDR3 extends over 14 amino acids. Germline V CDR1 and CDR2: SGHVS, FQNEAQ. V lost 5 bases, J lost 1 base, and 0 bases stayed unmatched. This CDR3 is CASSGTSGTDTQYF. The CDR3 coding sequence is TGTGCCAGCAGCGGGACTAGCGGCACAGATACGCAGTATTTT.

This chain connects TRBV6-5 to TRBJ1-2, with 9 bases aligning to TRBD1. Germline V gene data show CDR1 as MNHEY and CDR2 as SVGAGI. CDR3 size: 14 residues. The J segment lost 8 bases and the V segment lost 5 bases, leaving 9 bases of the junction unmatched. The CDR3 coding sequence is TGTGCCAGCAGTACCGGGACAGGGAAGATAGGCTACACCTTC. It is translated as CASSTGTGKIGYTF.

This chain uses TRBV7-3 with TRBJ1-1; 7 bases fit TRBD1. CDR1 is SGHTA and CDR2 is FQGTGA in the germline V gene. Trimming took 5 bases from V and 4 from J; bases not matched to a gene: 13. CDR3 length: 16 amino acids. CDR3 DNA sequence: TGTGCCAGCAGCCTAAACCCACAGGGGAGAGGCACTGAAGCTTTCTTT. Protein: CASSLNPQGRGTEAFF.

The CDR3 loop is CASSERSAGGSYEQFF. In nucleotides, the CDR3 is TGCGCCAGCAGTGAAAGATCGGCGGGAGGTTCCTATGAGCAGTTCTTC. This rearrangement joins TRBV10-1 to TRBJ2-1; the match to TRBD2 covers 8 bases. CDR1 and CDR2 (germline): WNHNN, SYGVQD (reference sequence). This CDR3 is 16 amino acids long. J was trimmed by 8 bases and V by 3 bases; bases with no gene match: 12.

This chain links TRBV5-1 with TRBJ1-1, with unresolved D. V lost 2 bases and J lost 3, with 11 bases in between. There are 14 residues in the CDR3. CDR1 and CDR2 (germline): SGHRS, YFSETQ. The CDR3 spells CASSFRGMDTEAFF. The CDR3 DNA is TGCGCCAGCAGCTTTCGGGGAATGGACACTGAAGCTTTCTTT.

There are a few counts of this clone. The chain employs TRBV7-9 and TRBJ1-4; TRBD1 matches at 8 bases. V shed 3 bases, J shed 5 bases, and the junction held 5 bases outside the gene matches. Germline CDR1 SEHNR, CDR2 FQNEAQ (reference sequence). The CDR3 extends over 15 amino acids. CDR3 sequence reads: CASSLGDRQNEKLFF. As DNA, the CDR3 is TGTGCCAGCAGCTTGGGGGACAGGCAAAATGAAAAACTGTTTTTT. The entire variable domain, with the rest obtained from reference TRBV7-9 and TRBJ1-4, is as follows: DTGVSQNPRHKITKRGQNVTFRCDPISEHNRLYWYRQTLGQGPEFLTYFQNEAQLEKSRLLSDRFSAERPKGSFSTLEIQRTEQGDSAMYLCASSLGDRQNEKLFFGSGTQLSVL.

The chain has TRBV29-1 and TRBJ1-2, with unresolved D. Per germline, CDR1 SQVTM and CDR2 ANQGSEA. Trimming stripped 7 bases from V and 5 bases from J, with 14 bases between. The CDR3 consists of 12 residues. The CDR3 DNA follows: TGCAGCGCCCGCTCAGTCGAATATGGCTACACCTTC. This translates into CSARSVEYGYTF.